This record covers a single T cell receptor (beta chain). This clonotype came up many times. Its antigen remains undetermined. It has no much larger one-base neighbor in the sample; base qualities were not kept. The CDR3 runs 14 amino acids, cysteine and phenylalanine included. The read is trimmed to its CDR3 DNA, 42 bases read in frame from base 1. V and J are trimmed by 4 bases and 15 bases, and the gene matches miss 12 bases of the junction. The germline V gene (reference sequence) supplies CDR1 SEHNR and CDR2 FQNEAQ. The data originate from a study of early T cells in non-severe SARS-CoV-2 infection (dated by TCRdb to about 2021). Background on the whole study: Bulk RNA from unsorted whole blood was used for TCR sequencing, so alpha and beta chains could not be paired.

Libraries were made using 5' RACE. The run used a NextSeq 500. Unique molecular identifiers were attached to individual cDNA molecules in the TCR library protocol so that sequencing error and PCR bias could be corrected. Both TCR alpha and beta chains were sequenced, and tight co-correlation was observed between alpha and beta sequence abundances in each sample. For the original study's pipeline: Decombinator V4 was used to annotate TCR sequences for V gene, J gene and CDR3. Expanded TCRs were defined as changing significantly between any two time points under a Poisson model with p below 0.0001. Abundances of TCRs were expressed as counts per million after normalisation to the total number of TCRs sequenced in each sample. TRAV1-2 paired with TRAJ12, TRAJ20 or TRAJ33 defined MAIT TCRs, while TRAV10 paired with TRAJ18 defined iNKT TCRs. VDJdb, accessed 1 November 2021, was searched for CMV, EBV and SARS-CoV-2 annotated TCRs, excluding TCRs annotated for multiple antigens. TCRdb trimmed the raw reads at Q25, called clones with MiXCR and kept productive beta chains. Identical CDR3 protein sequences are pooled into one entry, listed with their most common genes and DNA. The V and J calls shown here were made by TCRdb, not taken from the authors' results. This sample comprises about 49,000 distinct CDR3 sequences, over 3.5% of them detected only once. The top ten constitute 5% to 7.5% of the sample.

Overall study results and their limits: VDJdb matching was skewed toward anti-spike CD8 responses and likely underestimated virus-specific expansions, missing private and CD4 specificities.

The study was a case-control design nested within a healthcare worker cohort in London, UK, with weekly nasopharyngeal swab PCR tests and blood sampling. Between 23 and 31 March 2020, the week of the UK lockdown, healthcare workers were enrolled and then followed up weekly for as long as 16 weeks. Sequenced sample: whole blood. This receptor was taken from an adult who was a healthcare worker with PCR-confirmed SARS-CoV-2 infection or an uninfected control (not recorded which). The chain links TRBV7-9 with TRBJ2-6, with 7 junctional bases fitting TRBD1. For the CDR3, the sequence is CASSSLDRMVALTF. The bases are TGTGCCAGCAGCTCCTTGGACAGGATGGTGGCCCTGACTTTC.